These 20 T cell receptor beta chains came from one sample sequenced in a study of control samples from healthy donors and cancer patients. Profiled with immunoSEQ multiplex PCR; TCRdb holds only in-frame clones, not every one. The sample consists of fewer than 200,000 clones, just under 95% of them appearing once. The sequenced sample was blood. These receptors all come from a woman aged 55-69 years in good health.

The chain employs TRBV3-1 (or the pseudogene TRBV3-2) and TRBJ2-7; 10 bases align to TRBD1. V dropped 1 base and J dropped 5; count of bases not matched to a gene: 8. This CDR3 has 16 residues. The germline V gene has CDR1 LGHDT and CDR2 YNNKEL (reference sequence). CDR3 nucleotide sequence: TGTGCCAGCAGCCAAGCGAAGACAGGGGGCGGACACGAGCAGTACTTC. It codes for CASSQAKTGGGHEQYF.

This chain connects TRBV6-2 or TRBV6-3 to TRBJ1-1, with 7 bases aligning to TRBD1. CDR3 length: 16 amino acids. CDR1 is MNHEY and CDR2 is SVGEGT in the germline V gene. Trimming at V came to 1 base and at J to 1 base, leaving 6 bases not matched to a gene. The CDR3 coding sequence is TGTGCCAGCAGTTACTACGATGCAGGGGGGAACACTGAAGCTTTCTTT. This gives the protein CASSYYDAGGNTEAFF.

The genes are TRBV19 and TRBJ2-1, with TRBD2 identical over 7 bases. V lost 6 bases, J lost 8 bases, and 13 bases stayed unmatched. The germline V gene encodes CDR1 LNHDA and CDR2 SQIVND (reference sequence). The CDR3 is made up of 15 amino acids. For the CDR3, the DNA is TGTGCCAGTAGCAGAACCGGGACTAATATCGATGAGCAGTTCTTC. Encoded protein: CASSRTGTNIDEQFF.

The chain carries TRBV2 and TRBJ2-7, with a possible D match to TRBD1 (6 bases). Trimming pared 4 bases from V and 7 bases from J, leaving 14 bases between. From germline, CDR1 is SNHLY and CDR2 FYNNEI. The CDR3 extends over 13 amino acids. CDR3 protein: CASSGQGLWEQYF. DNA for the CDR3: TGTGCCAGCAGTGGGCAGGGGCTGTGGGAGCAGTACTTC. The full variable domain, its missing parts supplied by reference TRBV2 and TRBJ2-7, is EPEVTQTPSHQVTQMGQEVILRCVPISNHLYFYWYRQILGQKVEFLVSFYNNEISEKSEIFDDQFSVERPDGSNFTLKIRSTKLEDSAMYFCASSGQGLWEQYFGPGTRLTVT.

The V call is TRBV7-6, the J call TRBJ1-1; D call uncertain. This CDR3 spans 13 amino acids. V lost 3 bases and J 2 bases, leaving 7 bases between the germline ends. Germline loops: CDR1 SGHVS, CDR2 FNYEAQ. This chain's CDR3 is CASSFGYNTEAFF. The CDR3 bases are TGTGCCAGCAGCTTCGGATATAACACTGAAGCTTTCTTT.

In DNA, the CDR3 is TGTGCCAGCAGCCCCTGGGACAGGGGCTACAATCAGCCCCAGCATTTT. As protein: CASSPWDRGYNQPQHF. The chain employs TRBV5-6 and TRBJ1-5; TRBD1 agrees at 10 bases. Germline CDR1 and CDR2: SGHDT and YYEEEE. The CDR3 contains 16 residues. Losses at the gene ends were 4 bases for V and 3 bases for J; bases not matched to a gene: 7. Together with reference TRBV5-6 and TRBJ1-5, the CDR3 gives the full variable domain: DAGVTQSPTHLIKTRGQQVTLRCSPKSGHDTVSWYQQALGQGPQFIFQYYEEEERQRGNFPDRFSGHQFPNYSSELNVNALLLGDSALYLCASSPWDRGYNQPQHFGDGTRLSIL.

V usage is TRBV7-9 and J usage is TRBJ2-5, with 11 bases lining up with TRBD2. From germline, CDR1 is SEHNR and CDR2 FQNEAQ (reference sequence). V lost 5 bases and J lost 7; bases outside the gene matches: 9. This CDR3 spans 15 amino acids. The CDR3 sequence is CASSILLAGAGTQYF. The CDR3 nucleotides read TGTGCCAGCAGCATCCTACTAGCGGGGGCGGGGACCCAGTACTTC.

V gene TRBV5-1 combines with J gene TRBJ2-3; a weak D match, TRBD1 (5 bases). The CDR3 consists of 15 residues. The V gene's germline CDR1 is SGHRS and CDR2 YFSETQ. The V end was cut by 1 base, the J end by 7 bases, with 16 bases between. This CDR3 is CASSLLAGSRYTQYF. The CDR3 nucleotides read TGCGCCAGCAGCTTGTTGGCAGGGTCGAGATATACGCAGTATTTT. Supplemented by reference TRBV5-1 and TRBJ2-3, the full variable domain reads KAGVTQTPRYLIKTRGQQVTLSCSPISGHRSVSWYQQTPGQGLQFLFEYFSETQRNKGNFPGRFSGRQFSNSRSEMNVSTLELGDSALYLCASSLLAGSRYTQYFGPGTRLTVL.

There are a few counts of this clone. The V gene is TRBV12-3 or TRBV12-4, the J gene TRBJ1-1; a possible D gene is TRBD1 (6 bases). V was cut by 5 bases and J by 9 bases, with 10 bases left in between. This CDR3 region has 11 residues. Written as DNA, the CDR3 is TGTGCCAGCAGTCCCGGGACACAAGCTTTCTTT. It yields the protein CASSPGTQAFF.

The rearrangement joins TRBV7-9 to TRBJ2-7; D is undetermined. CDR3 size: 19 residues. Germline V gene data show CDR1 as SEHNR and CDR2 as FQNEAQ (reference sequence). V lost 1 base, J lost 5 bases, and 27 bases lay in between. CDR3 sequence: CASSLGTATFDPSANEQYF. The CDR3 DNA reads TGTGCCAGCAGCTTAGGTACTGCCACCTTCGATCCCAGTGCGAACGAGCAGTACTTC. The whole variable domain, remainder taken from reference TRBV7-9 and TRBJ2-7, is DTGVSQNPRHKITKRGQNVTFRCDPISEHNRLYWYRQTLGQGPEFLTYFQNEAQLEKSRLLSDRFSAERPKGSFSTLEIQRTEQGDSAMYLCASSLGTATFDPSANEQYFGPGTRLTVT.

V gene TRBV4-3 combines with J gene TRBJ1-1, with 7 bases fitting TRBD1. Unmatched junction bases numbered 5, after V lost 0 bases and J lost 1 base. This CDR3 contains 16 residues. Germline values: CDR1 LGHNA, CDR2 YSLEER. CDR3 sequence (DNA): TGCGCCAGCAGCCAAGATCTCGGGACAGAGAACACTGAAGCTTTCTTT. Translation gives CASSQDLGTENTEAFF.

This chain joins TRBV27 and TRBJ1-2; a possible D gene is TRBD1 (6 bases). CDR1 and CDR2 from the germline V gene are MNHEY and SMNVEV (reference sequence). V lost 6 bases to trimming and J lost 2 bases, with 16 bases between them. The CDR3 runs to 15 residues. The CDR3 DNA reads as TGTGCCAGCAGCTATGTATTGGGGGGCAACTATGGCTACACCTTC. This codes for CASSYVLGGNYGYTF.

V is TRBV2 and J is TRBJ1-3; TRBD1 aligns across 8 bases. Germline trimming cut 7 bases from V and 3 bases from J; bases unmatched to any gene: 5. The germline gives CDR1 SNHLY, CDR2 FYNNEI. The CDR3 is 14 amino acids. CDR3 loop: CASNFGTGGNTIYF. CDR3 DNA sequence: TGTGCCAGCAACTTCGGGACAGGTGGAAACACCATATATTTT.

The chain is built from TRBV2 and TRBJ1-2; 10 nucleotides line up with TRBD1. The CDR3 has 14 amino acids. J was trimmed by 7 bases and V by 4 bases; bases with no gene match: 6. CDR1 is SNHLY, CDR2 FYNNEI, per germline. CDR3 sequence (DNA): TGTGCCAGCAGTGGACTCCGGGACAGGGGTGGCTACACCTTC. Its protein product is CASSGLRDRGGYTF.

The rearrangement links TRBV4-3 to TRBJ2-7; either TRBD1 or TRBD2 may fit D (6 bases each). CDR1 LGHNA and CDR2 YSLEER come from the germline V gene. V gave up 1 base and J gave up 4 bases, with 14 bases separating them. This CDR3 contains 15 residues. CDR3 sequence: CASSQVARGRYEQYF. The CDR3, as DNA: TGCGCCAGCAGCCAAGTAGCTAGGGGGAGGTACGAGCAGTACTTC.

CDR3 coding DNA: TGTGCCAGTAGTATTCGGGCCCACTCCTACGAGCAGTACTTC. Translation gives CASSIRAHSYEQYF. The chain joins TRBV19 to TRBJ2-7; D not resolved. The CDR3 runs to 14 residues. Trimming stripped 3 bases from V and 0 bases from J, with 9 bases between. Germline V gene lookup returns CDR1 LNHDA and CDR2 SQIVND (reference sequence).

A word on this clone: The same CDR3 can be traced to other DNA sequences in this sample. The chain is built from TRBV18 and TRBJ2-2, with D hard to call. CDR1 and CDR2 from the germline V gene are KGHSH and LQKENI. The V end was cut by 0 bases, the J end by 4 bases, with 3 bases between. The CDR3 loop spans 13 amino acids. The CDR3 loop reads CASSPPGTGELFF. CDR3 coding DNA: TGTGCCAGCTCACCACCGGGCACCGGGGAGCTGTTTTTT.

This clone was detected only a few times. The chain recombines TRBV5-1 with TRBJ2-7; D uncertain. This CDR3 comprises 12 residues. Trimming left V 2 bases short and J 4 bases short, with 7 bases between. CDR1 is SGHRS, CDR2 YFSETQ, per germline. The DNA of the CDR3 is TGCGCCAGCAGCTTCCGGCGGTACGAGCAGTACTTC. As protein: CASSFRRYEQYF.

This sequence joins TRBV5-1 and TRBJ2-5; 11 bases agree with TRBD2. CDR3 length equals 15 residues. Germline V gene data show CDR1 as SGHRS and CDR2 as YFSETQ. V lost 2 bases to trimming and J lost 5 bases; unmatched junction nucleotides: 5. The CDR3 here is CASSFAASGGETQYF. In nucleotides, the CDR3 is TGCGCCAGCAGCTTCGCGGCTAGCGGGGGGGAGACCCAGTACTTC.

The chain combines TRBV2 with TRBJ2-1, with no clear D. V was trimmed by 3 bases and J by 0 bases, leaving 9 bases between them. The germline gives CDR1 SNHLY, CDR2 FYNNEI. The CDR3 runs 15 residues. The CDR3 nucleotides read TGTGCCAGCAGTGATCGGACGAGCTCCTACAATGAGCAGTTCTTC. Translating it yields CASSDRTSSYNEQFF.